This T cell receptor beta chain emerged from a study of pediatric ulcerative colitis. Whole-study context: Most patients had pancolitis, and two had left-sided colitis. The study's findings and limits: A couple of rectal CDR3 clonotypes occurred in all ulcerative colitis patients. This repertoire reflects total lymphocytes rather than subpopulations like regulatory T cells. Two patients had blood samples with substantially reduced template counts.

Clones were sequenced by immunoSEQ multiplex PCR, and TCRdb holds only the in-frame ones, with some missing. This sample has tens of thousands of clones, with 65% to 80% found just once. During colonoscopy, one to two rectal pinch biopsies were collected. Germline loops: CDR1 SGHRS, CDR2 YFSETQ. Trimming cost V 0 bases and J 6 bases, with 9 bases left between them. The CDR3 is made up of 13 amino acids. In regard to this clone: Its antigen is currently unknown.

This receptor was taken from a boy between 5 and 17 years old with severe ulcerative colitis. Sequenced: gut tissue. This sequence joins TRBV5-1 and TRBJ1-1; no clear D gene. DNA of the CDR3: TGCGCCAGCAGCTTGGTTGGGGTGGCTGAAGCTTTCTTT. Translating gives CASSLVGVAEAFF.